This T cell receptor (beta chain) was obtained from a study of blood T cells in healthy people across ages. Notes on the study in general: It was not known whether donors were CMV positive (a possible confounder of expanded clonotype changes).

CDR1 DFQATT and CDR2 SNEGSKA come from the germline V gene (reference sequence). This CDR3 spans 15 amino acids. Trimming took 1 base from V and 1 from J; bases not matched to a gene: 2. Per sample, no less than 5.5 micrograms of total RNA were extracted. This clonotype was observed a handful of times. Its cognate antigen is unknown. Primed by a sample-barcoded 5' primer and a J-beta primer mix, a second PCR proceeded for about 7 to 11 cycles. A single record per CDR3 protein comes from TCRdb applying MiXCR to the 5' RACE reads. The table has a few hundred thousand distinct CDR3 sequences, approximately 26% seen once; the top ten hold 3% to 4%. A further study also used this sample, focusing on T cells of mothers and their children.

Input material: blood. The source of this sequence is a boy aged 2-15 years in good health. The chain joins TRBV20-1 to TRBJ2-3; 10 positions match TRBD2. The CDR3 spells CSARATSGGTDTQYF. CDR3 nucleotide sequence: TGCAGTGCTAGAGCAACTAGCGGGGGCACAGATACGCAGTATTTT.